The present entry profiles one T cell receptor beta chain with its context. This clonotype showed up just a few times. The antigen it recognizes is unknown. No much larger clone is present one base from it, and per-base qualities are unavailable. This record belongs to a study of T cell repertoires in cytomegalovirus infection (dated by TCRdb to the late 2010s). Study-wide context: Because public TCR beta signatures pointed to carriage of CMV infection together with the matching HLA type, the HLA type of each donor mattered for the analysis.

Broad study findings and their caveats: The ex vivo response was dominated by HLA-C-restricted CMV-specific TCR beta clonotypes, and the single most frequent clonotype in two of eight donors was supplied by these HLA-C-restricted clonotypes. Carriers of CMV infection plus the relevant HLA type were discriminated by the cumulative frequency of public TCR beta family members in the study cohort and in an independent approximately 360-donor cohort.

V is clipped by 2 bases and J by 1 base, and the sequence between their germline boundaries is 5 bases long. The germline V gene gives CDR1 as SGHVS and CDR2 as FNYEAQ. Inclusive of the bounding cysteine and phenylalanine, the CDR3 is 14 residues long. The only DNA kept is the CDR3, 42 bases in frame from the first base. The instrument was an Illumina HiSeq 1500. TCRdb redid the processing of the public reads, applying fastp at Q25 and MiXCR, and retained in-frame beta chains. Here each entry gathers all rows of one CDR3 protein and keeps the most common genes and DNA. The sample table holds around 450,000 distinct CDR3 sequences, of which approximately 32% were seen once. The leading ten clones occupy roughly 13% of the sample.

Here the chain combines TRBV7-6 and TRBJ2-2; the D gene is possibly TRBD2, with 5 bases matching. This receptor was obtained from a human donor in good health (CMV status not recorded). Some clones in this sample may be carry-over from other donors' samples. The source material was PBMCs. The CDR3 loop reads CASSLRENTGELFF. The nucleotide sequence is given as TGTGCCAGCAGCTTACGGGAGAACACCGGGGAGCTGTTTTTT.